These 13 T cell receptor beta chains were all obtained from the same sample, sequenced in a study of T cells in localized non-small cell lung cancer. Method: immunoSEQ multiplex PCR; TCRdb's copy keeps in-frame clones and lacks some. The table lists about 12,000 clones, over 75% of them singletons. This specimen consisted of peripheral blood, obtained before any cancer treatment. These receptors originate from a male donor at least 60 years old with stage I lung adenocarcinoma.

This clone came up once. The V call is TRBV5-1, the J call TRBJ2-3; D ambiguous. The length of the CDR3 is 12 residues. In germline, CDR1 is SGHRS, CDR2 YFSETQ. V was clipped by 4 bases and J by 6 bases, with 9 bases between them. The CDR3, as DNA: TGCGCCAGCAGCCTGGAAGCCGATACGCAGTATTTT. Translated: CASSLEADTQYF.

This clone was seen once. CDR3 loop: CASSPGTDTQYF. The CDR3 DNA reads as TGTGCCAGCTCACCGGGCACAGATACGCAGTATTTT. The genes are TRBV18 and TRBJ2-3; no clear D gene. V lost 3 bases, J lost 1 base, and 2 bases lay in between. Per germline, CDR1 KGHSH and CDR2 LQKENI. The CDR3 spans 12 residues.

This chain uses TRBV7-9 with TRBJ1-4; D gene uncertain. V was clipped by 3 bases and J by 4 bases, with 3 bases between them. The V gene's germline CDR1 is SEHNR and CDR2 FQNEAQ (reference sequence). The CDR3 spans 12 residues. The CDR3 nucleotides read TGTGCCAGCAGCTTCCTTAATGAAAAACTGTTTTTT. This gives the protein CASSFLNEKLFF.

The V gene is TRBV11-3, the J gene TRBJ2-7; TRBD1 aligns across 7 bases. CDR3 length equals 18 residues. The trim removed 0 bases at V and 3 bases at J, leaving 14 bases unmatched. The V gene's germline CDR1 is SGHNT and CDR2 YENEEA. The CDR3 DNA follows: TGTGCCAGCAGCTTAGATACCTCTATCGGGACAGTATTCTACGAGCAGTACTTC. This codes for CASSLDTSIGTVFYEQYF.

This clone was seen a single time. The gene calls are TRBV29-1 and TRBJ1-1; TRBD1 is a possible D gene (5 bases). Trimming shortened V by 4 bases and J by 1 base, and 13 bases separated the two germline ends. The CDR3 is 14 residues long. Germline V gives CDR1 SQVTM, CDR2 ANQGSEA. The CDR3 DNA reads TGCAGCGTTGGGGGACCTGGGGGGAACACTGAAGCTTTCTTT. Translated: CSVGGPGGNTEAFF.

There are a few counts of this clone. The chain uses TRBV2 and TRBJ1-4; D not resolved. The CDR3 consists of 12 residues. The germline V gene has CDR1 SNHLY and CDR2 FYNNEI. Trimming cost V 10 bases and J 8 bases, with 14 bases left between them. The CDR3 DNA reads TGTGCCATCGGAGGGAATCGGGAAAAACTGTTTTTT. Residues: CAIGGNREKLFF. Based on the CDR3 plus reference TRBV2 and TRBJ1-4, the full variable domain is EPEVTQTPSHQVTQMGQEVILRCVPISNHLYFYWYRQILGQKVEFLVSFYNNEISEKSEIFDDQFSVERPDGSNFTLKIRSTKLEDSAMYFCAIGGNREKLFFGSGTQLSVL.

This clone was seen once. The rearrangement links TRBV29-1 to TRBJ1-1; 7 bases line up with TRBD1. The CDR3 covers 13 residues. The V and J ends lost 6 bases and 1 base, in that order; junction bases with no gene match: 5. Germline lookup yields CDR1 SQVTM and CDR2 ANQGSEA. The DNA of the CDR3 is TGCAGCGTAAACAGGGGATCGAACACTGAAGCTTTCTTT. As protein: CSVNRGSNTEAFF.

The chain recombines TRBV19 with TRBJ2-1; 9 bases map to TRBD2. The CDR3 spans 11 residues. Germline values: CDR1 LNHDA, CDR2 SQIVND (reference sequence). The CDR3 is CRAGGYNEQFF. CDR3 coding DNA: TGTCGAGCGGGGGGCTACAATGAGCAGTTCTTC.

This rearrangement joins TRBV7-9 to TRBJ2-1; 7 bases map to TRBD2. V shed 3 bases, J shed 7 bases, and the junction held 6 bases outside the gene matches. Germline CDR1 is SEHNR and CDR2 is FQNEAQ (reference sequence). This CDR3 has 14 amino acids. CDR3 residues: CASSFGEGVNEQFF. CDR3 coding DNA: TGTGCCAGCAGCTTCGGGGAGGGTGTAAATGAGCAGTTCTTC.

The CDR3 loop reads CASSLGTGNIQYF. The CDR3 DNA reads TGTGCCAGCAGTCTAGGGACAGGGAACATTCAGTACTTC. V gene TRBV27 combines with J gene TRBJ2-4, with 9 bases aligning to TRBD1. This CDR3 contains 13 residues. Germline CDR1 reads MNHEY; CDR2 reads SMNVEV (reference sequence). V shed 5 bases and J 7 bases; nucleotides not matched to a gene: 3.

The rearrangement joins TRBV7-3 to TRBJ2-3; D is possibly TRBD1 (5 bases). Germline V CDR1 and CDR2: SGHTA, FQGTGA. The CDR3 runs to 12 residues. V lost 5 bases and J 3 bases, leaving 6 bases between the germline ends. The CDR3 loop reads CASSKGTDTQYF. CDR3 DNA: TGTGCCAGCAGCAAGGGGACAGATACGCAGTATTTT. Full variable domain (missing parts from reference TRBV7-3 and TRBJ2-3): GAGVSQTPSNKVTEKGKYVELRCDPISGHTALYWYRQSLGQGPEFLIYFQGTGAADDSGLPNDRFFAVRPEGSVSTLKIQRTERGDSAVYLCASSKGTDTQYFGPGTRLTVL.

This clone was seen a single time. The chain links TRBV29-1 to TRBJ2-2; TRBD2 matches at 11 bases. The CDR3 length is 13 residues. Germline CDR1 and CDR2: SQVTM and ANQGSEA. J gave up 7 bases and V 4 bases, and 2 bases lay outside the gene matches. CDR3 residues: CSVGGTSGGELFF. In DNA form, the CDR3 reads TGCAGCGTTGGGGGGACTAGCGGCGGGGAGCTGTTTTTT.

This clone showed up just once. V is TRBV6-5 and J is TRBJ2-3; TRBD1 is a possible D gene (6 bases). Germline CDR1 and CDR2: MNHEY and SVGAGI. V was cut by 10 bases and J by 5 bases, with 19 bases left in between. CDR3 length: 14 residues. The DNA of the CDR3 is TGTGCCACCTCCAAACAGGGCTTGGGAGATACGCAGTATTTT. It encodes CATSKQGLGDTQYF.